This TCR beta chain derives from a study of cytomegalovirus exposure and HLA in healthy donors. Study-wide points: Earlier analysis yielded a pattern in which most TCR beta V segments were productive about 90% or about 30% of the time.

V shed 2 bases, J shed 2 bases, and the junction held 12 bases outside the gene matches. The germline V gene has CDR1 SGHRS and CDR2 YFSETQ. The length of the CDR3 is 18 residues. The study ran its PCR with 60 Vbeta and 13 Jbeta primers. Measured with immunoSEQ multiplex PCR; TCRdb has only the in-frame clones, and not every one. The sample records around 220,000 clones, approximately 79% being singletons. Turning to this clone: Its antigen is as yet unknown.

The receptor comes from a man aged 18 to 30 in good health and CMV-seronegative. The V and J genes are TRBV5-1 and TRBJ2-3; 9 bases match TRBD1. Sample: PBMCs. For the CDR3, the DNA is TGCGCCAGCAGCTTACAGGGGGCTGCGAGGGCCTCCACAGATACGCAGTATTTT. This translates into CASSLQGAARASTDTQYF. The variable domain in full, completed from reference TRBV5-1 and TRBJ2-3, reads KAGVTQTPRYLIKTRGQQVTLSCSPISGHRSVSWYQQTPGQGLQFLFEYFSETQRNKGNFPGRFSGRQFSNSRSEMNVSTLELGDSALYLCASSLQGAARASTDTQYFGPGTRLTVL.